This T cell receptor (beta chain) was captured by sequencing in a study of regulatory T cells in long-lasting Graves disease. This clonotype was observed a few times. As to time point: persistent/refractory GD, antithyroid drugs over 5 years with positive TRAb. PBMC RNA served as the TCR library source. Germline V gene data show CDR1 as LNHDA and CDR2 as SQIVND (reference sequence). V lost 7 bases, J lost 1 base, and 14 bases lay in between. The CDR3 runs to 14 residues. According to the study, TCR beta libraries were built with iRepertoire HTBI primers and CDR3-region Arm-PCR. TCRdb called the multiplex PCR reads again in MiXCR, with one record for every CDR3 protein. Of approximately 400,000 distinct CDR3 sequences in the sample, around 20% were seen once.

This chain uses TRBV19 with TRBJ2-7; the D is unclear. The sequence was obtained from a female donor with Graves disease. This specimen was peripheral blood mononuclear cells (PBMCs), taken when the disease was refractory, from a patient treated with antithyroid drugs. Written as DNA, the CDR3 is TGTGCCAGTAAAATTTCTGGCCGATCCTACGAGCAGTACTTC. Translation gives CASKISGRSYEQYF.